This TCR beta chain emerged from a study of blood T cell repertoires in COVID-19. Study in general: Both acute and convalescent COVID-19 samples were obtained from the United States, Italy and Spain. The cDNA or gDNA used as material had been derived from T cells, B-cell-depleted T cells, or PBMCs.

The junction had 6 bases not matched to a gene; V was cut back by 0 bases and J by 2 bases. This CDR3 spans 15 amino acids. The germline V gene has CDR1 GTSNPN and CDR2 SVGIG (reference sequence). The authors' processing: Amplified reference gene primers provided the basis for estimating nucleated cell counts. Libraries were prepared by immunoSEQ multiplex PCR; TCRdb keeps only in-frame clonotypes and omits some of them. That table gives V, J and clone size, and the DNA gave D and trimming. The sample yields roughly 180,000 clones, around 86% seen once. The source of this sequence is a man younger than 35 with acute or convalescent COVID-19. The material sequenced was peripheral blood. The chain employs TRBV30 and TRBJ1-2; 7 bases fit TRBD1. The CDR3 loop is CAWSVWTGPNYGYTF. The CDR3 DNA reads as TGTGCCTGGAGTGTATGGACAGGACCCAACTATGGCTACACCTTC.